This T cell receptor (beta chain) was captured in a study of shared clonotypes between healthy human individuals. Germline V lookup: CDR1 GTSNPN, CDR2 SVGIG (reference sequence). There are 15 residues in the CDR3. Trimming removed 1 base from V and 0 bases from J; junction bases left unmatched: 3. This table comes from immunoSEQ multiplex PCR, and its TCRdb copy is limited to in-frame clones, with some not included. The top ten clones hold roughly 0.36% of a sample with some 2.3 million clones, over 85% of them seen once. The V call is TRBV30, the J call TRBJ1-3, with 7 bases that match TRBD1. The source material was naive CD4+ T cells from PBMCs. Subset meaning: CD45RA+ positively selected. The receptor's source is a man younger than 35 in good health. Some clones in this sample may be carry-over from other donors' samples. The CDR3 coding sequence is TGTGCCTGGAGTGCGGGACAGAACTCTGGAAACACCATATATTTT. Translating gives CAWSAGQNSGNTIYF.